A selection of T cell receptor beta chains follows, all from one sample in a study of blood T cell repertoires in COVID-19. Sequenced by immunoSEQ multiplex PCR; TCRdb stores in-frame clones only, minus some. Of over 200,000 clones listed, less than 90% are singletons. Specimen: peripheral blood. The source is a woman in her 70s with active or convalescent COVID-19. Each CDR3 is given with its conserved first and last residue. D genes are given only for firm matches.

v_gene	d_gene	j_gene	CDR3aa
TRBV9	NA	TRBJ2-2	CASRAGNTGELFF
TRBV18	NA	TRBJ2-1	CASSPPARASYNEQFF
TRBV15	NA	TRBJ2-1	CATGWERSSSYNEQFF
TRBV27	TRBD1	TRBJ2-6	CASWTGGGGANVLTF
TRBV5-1	TRBD2	TRBJ2-1	CASSLVSSGTYNEQFF
TRBV6-5	NA	TRBJ1-6	CASSRTANSPLHF
TRBV10-3	TRBD1	TRBJ1-5	CATGQGGNQPQHF
TRBV29-1	NA	TRBJ2-7	CSVDREGDEQYF
TRBV9	NA	TRBJ1-2	CASSVEQGGYGYTF
TRBV18	NA	TRBJ1-2	CASSPGGGTNYGYTF
TRBV27	TRBD1	TRBJ1-2	CASSQWTGGAYGYTF
TRBV19	NA	TRBJ1-1	CASHLLSQGGGKNTEAFF
TRBV6-5	TRBD1	TRBJ2-7	CASSYSGQGVGEQYF
TRBV5-1	NA	TRBJ1-2	CASRAGEYGYTF
TRBV3-1/TRBV3-2	TRBD2	TRBJ2-1	CASSKGLAAYNEQFF
TRBV9	NA	TRBJ1-3	CASSPVPRGPGNTIYF
TRBV6-5	NA	TRBJ2-7	CASSRSVGTFYEQYF
TRBV5-4	TRBD1	TRBJ1-1	CAIKREGANTEAFF
TRBV10-2	TRBD1	TRBJ1-5	CASAPGQGVTGPQHF
TRBV5-1	TRBD2	TRBJ2-2	CASSILAGGTGELFF
TRBV5-1	TRBD1	TRBJ2-7	CASSQTGGYEQYF
TRBV21-1	NA	TRBJ2-7	CASIDSPYEQYF
TRBV10-2	NA	TRBJ2-7	CASSEGQLMLTYF
TRBV5-1	NA	TRBJ2-5	CASTVKGLSTETQYF
TRBV27	TRBD2	TRBJ2-7	CASSLTQRGGYEQYF
TRBV4-1	NA	TRBJ1-2	CASSRPRQAYNGYTF
TRBV5-1	NA	TRBJ1-6	CASSLGLNDYNSPLHF
TRBV7-2	NA	TRBJ2-3	CASRPYGPLTQYF
TRBV7-9	NA	TRBJ1-2	CASSLEGGGYTF
TRBV2	NA	TRBJ2-1	CASSDGGGLNEQFF
TRBV5-1	TRBD1	TRBJ2-7	CASSSRQGPGFYEQYF
TRBV4-2	TRBD2	TRBJ2-5	CASSQELAGRETQYF
TRBV15	TRBD2	TRBJ2-7	CATRRLAEDYEQYF
TRBV6-2/TRBV6-3	TRBD2	TRBJ2-1	CASSGGGAYNEQFF
TRBV5-4	TRBD1	TRBJ1-2	CASSLGGTGDFGYGYTF
TRBV5-1	NA	TRBJ1-2	CASSLGQYGYTF
TRBV6-1	NA	TRBJ1-5	CASSDLANSNQPQHF
TRBV28	NA	TRBJ1-5	CASKTPGANQPQHF
TRBV10-3	NA	TRBJ1-4	CAISASGGAGEKLFF
TRBV3-1/TRBV3-2	TRBD1	TRBJ1-2	CASSQVGQGIRANYGYTF
TRBV28	TRBD1	TRBJ1-5	CASSLRQDRTQHF
TRBV28	TRBD2	TRBJ2-7	CASVGTSGSRAYEQYF